One and the same sample provided the 7 T cell receptor beta chains below, sequenced in a study of Graves' ophthalmopathy and Graves' hyperthyroidism. For repertoire sequencing, the TCR beta CDR3 regions were amplified from RNA transcripts. The library came from an HTBI-primed first-round RT-PCR and a second-round multiplex PCR. Via MiXCR, TCRdb re-called the multiplex PCR reads, giving one row per CDR3 protein. The profile covers over a million distinct CDR3 sequences, with about two fifths appearing a single time and 11% taken by the ten largest. Sequenced sample: peripheral blood or thyroid tissue (not recorded which). Source of these receptors: an adult man with Graves' hyperthyroidism.

This clonotype appeared a few times. In DNA, the CDR3 is TGCGCCAGCAAAGGAACCGGACAGACGAACACTGAAGCTTTCTTT. It is translated as CASKGTGQTNTEAFF. The chain uses TRBV5-1 and TRBJ1-1, with a weak D call TRBD1 (6 bases). The CDR3 contains 15 residues. CDR1 and CDR2 (germline): SGHRS, YFSETQ. The V end lost 6 bases, the J end lost 1 base, and 16 bases lay between the germline ends.

The chain carries TRBV5-1 and TRBJ2-7, with D possibly TRBD2 on 7 matching bases. This CDR3 is 13 amino acids long. Between the trimmed V and J ends, which lost 3 bases and 4 bases, there was a span of 11 bases. Germline loops: CDR1 SGHRS, CDR2 YFSETQ. For the CDR3, the DNA is TGCGCCAGCAGCTCGGGGGGCCAGTACGAGCAGTACTTC. This codes for CASSSGGQYEQYF.

The table lists this clonotype with many counts. The CDR3 DNA follows: TGTGCCAGCAGCGACTCCCTTAGTGCTGAAGCTTTCTTT. Amino acid sequence: CASSDSLSAEAFF. J is TRBJ1-1 and V is TRBV14; D is uncertain. The CDR3 sequence is 13 residues long. Trimming took 5 bases from V and 6 from J, leaving 13 bases between them. Germline V gives CDR1 SGHDN, CDR2 FVKESK.

The chain combines TRBV10-3 with TRBJ2-5; perhaps D is TRBD1 or TRBD2 (5 bases each). The CDR3 has 17 amino acids. Germline lookup yields CDR1 ENHRY and CDR2 SYGVKD. Trimming took off 3 bases at V and 5 bases at J, with 22 bases between the two ends. CDR3 nucleotide sequence: TGTGCCATCAGTGACCCAGACAGTGTGGGATGGGGGGAGACCCAGTACTTC. It encodes CAISDPDSVGWGETQYF.

This clonotype was recorded at least ten times. This rearrangement joins TRBV20-1 to TRBJ2-5, with 10 positions matching TRBD2. Unmatched junction bases numbered 10, after V lost 6 bases and J lost 6 bases. The CDR3 length is 14 residues. Per the germline V gene, CDR1 is DFQATT and CDR2 is SNEGSKA (reference sequence). The CDR3 here is CSATHKREGQTQYF. In nucleotides, the CDR3 is TGCAGTGCCACCCATAAGCGGGAGGGCCAGACCCAGTACTTC.

This clonotype was recorded at least ten times. The V and J genes are TRBV4-2 and TRBJ1-4; 8 bases are a match to TRBD1. V lost 1 base, J lost 5 bases, and 9 bases stayed unmatched. The germline V gene has CDR1 LGHNA and CDR2 YNFKEQ. The CDR3 has 17 residues. The CDR3 here is CASSQVRGQASNEKLFF. In nucleotides, the CDR3 is TGTGCCAGCAGCCAAGTGCGGGGACAGGCTTCAAATGAAAAACTGTTTTTT.

The chain combines TRBV2 with TRBJ1-6, with D uncertain. Per the germline V gene, CDR1 is SNHLY and CDR2 is FYNNEI. The CDR3 is made up of 12 amino acids. CDR3 residues: CAKDEPDSPLHF. The CDR3 nucleotides are TGTGCTAAGGACGAGCCTGATTCACCCCTCCACTTT.